This T cell receptor (beta chain) is from a study of blood T cell repertoires in COVID-19. Overall study context: COVID-19 samples collected from the United States, Italy and Spain covered acute and convalescent phases. Sources were T cells, B-cell-depleted T cells, or PBMCs; the material itself was cDNA or gDNA.

This CDR3 has 14 amino acids. V lost 6 bases to trimming and J lost 6 bases; unmatched junction nucleotides: 6. Germline V gene lookup returns CDR1 SNHLY and CDR2 FYNNEI. Seattle participants joined during active infection and were tracked over time. Per the original data handling: The authors estimated nucleated cell counts from reference gene primer amplification. The data were produced by immunoSEQ multiplex PCR, yet TCRdb's version contains in-frame clones alone and is incomplete. Clone size and V and J calls were adopted from that table, with D and trimming inferred from the DNA. The sample lists over 450,000 clones, approximately 92% occurring once.

The chain carries TRBV2 and TRBJ1-5, with 9 positions matching TRBD1. This sequence was found in a young man with COVID-19, enrolled during active disease. Sequencing was done on a sample of peripheral blood. In DNA form, the CDR3 reads TGTGCCAGCAGCGGCGGGACAGGGCCTCAGCCCCAGCATTTT. As protein: CASSGGTGPQPQHF.